This T cell receptor beta chain was captured by sequencing in a study of OX40 agonist ivuxolimab in advanced cancers. The study in broad terms: The costimulatory receptor OX40 (CD134) was targeted by ivuxolimab, a fully human IgG2 agonistic monoclonal antibody. Intravenous ivuxolimab was administered to patients every 2 weeks at six dose levels: 0.01, 0.1, 0.3, 1.5, 3 and 10 mg/kg. Of the approximately 50 dose-escalation patients, hepatocellular carcinoma was present in about 19, melanoma in roughly 15, renal cell carcinoma in 9 and head and neck cancer in 9. In the dose-escalation cohort, 70% to 90% of patients were male, and the mean age was roughly 60 years with a range of about 20 to 80. Prior anti-PD-1, anti-PD-L1 or anti-CTLA-4 therapy was permitted, and checkpoint inhibitors had been received by about 44% of dose-escalation patients. Partial responses occurred in three dose-escalation patients, of whom one had hepatocellular carcinoma and two had cutaneous melanoma. The point of sequencing TCRbeta in the periphery was to test whether ivuxolimab changed TCR sequence diversity and drove clonal T-cell expansion. The paper covers the monotherapy dose-escalation part of the phase I ivuxolimab trial, which included N of about 56 patients. Overall study outcomes, separate from this receptor: After ivuxolimab, more expanded clones were found on average in CD8+ T cells than in CD4+ T cells. Partial responders in the 0.1-3.0 mg/kg groups had among the lowest normalized peripheral clonal expansion, especially among CD8+ T cells. Antigen specificity was not determined for the clonally expanded peripheral T cells. Low levels of normalized T-cell clonal expansion were also shown by some nonresponding patients. At doses from 0.1 to 3.0 mg/kg, clonal expansion was seen in both CD4+ and CD8+ blood T cells between baseline and week 6.

CDR3 length: 15 amino acids, cysteine to phenylalanine. Kept here is only the CDR3 DNA, which spans 45 bases and is read in frame from base 1. The germline V gene provides CDR1 KGHSH and CDR2 LQKENI. V has 2 bases trimmed and J has 4 bases trimmed; junction bases matching no gene number 7. To sequence the TCRbeta CDR3 region, genomic DNA was isolated from the sorted cells. The immunoSEQ Assay was used for sequencing of TCRbeta CDR3 regions. This is the immuneACCESS table as TCRdb keeps it, with only in-frame sequences that have V and J called. A part of the clones is gone; compared with another copy, unresolved V genes explain less than half, and the rest is unexplained. The sample data list fewer than 40,000 clones, and about 74% of these were observed just once. In total, the top ten clones hold around 13% of the sample. Patients with a history of autoimmune disease or receiving systemic immunosuppression were excluded from the trial. In every dose cohort, peripheral blood was drawn for TCR sequencing at baseline, cycle 4 day 1, and cycle 7 day 1. The samples were drawn from a first-in-human, open-label, multicenter phase I dose-escalation trial of ivuxolimab. The trial enrolled adults with locally advanced or metastatic head and neck squamous cell, hepatocellular, melanoma or renal cell carcinoma. Before TCR sequencing, CD4+ and CD8+ T cells were separately sorted from peripheral blood.

To note about this clone: Its recognized antigen is unknown. Qualities for individual bases were not recorded, and no much larger clone is one base off.

This receptor was taken from an adult with an advanced solid tumor such as melanoma, head and neck, liver or kidney cancer. The sample here was CD4+ or CD8+ T cells sorted from blood, taken in a trial of the OX40 agonist ivuxolimab. The chain is assembled from TRBV18 and TRBJ2-5, and 7 junctional nucleotides match TRBD1. CDR3 loop: CASSPTDRVGETQYF. The DNA sequence is TGTGCCAGCTCACCAACCGACAGGGTCGGAGAGACCCAGTACTTC.